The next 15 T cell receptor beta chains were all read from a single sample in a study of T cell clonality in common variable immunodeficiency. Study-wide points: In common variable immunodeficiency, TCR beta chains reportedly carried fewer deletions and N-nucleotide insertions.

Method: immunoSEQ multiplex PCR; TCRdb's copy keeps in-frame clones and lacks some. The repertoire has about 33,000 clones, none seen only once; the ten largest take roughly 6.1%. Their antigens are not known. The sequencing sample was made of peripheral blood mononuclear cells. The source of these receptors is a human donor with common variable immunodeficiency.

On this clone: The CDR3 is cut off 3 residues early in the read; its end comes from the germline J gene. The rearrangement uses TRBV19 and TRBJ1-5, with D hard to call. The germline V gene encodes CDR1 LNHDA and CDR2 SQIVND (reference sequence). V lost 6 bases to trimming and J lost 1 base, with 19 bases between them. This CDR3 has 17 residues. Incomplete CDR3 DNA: TGTGCCAGTAGGTCGGGGAGTTCGGGTGGAAGCAATCAGCCC. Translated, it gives CASRSGSSGGSNQP. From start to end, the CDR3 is CASRSGSSGGSNQPQHF.

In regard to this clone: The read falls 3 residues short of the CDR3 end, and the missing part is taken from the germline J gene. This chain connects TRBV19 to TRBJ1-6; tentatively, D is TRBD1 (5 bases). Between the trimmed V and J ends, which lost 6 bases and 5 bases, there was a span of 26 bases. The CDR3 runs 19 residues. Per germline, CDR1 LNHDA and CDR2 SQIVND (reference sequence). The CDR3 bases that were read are TGTGCCAGTAGGATGTGGGGATTCACAGGAGAACTCGATAATTCACCC. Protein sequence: CASRMWGFTGELDNSP. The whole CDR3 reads CASRMWGFTGELDNSPLHF.

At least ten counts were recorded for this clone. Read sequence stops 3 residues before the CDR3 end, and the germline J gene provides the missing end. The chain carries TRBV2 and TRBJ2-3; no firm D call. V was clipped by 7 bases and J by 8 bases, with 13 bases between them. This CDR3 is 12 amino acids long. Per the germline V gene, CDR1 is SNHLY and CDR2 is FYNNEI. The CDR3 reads CASMASKATQYF. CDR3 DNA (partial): TGTGCCAGCATGGCTAGTAAGGCTACG.

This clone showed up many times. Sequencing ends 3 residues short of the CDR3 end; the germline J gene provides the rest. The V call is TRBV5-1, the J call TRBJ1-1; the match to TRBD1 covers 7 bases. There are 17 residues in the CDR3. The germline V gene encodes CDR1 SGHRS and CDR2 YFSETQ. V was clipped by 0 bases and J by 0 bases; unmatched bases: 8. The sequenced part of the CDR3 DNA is TGCGCCAGCAGCTTGGATAGGGGACAGCAATTGAACACTGAA. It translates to CASSLDRGQQLNTE. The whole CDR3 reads CASSLDRGQQLNTEAFF.

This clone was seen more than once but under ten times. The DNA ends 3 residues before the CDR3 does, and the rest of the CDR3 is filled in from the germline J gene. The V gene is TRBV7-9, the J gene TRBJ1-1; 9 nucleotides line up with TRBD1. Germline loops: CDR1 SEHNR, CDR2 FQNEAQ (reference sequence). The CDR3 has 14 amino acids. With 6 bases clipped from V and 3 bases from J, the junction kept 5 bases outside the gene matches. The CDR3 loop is CASRPGTGYTEAFF. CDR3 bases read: TGTGCCAGCAGACCTGGGACAGGGTACACTGAA.

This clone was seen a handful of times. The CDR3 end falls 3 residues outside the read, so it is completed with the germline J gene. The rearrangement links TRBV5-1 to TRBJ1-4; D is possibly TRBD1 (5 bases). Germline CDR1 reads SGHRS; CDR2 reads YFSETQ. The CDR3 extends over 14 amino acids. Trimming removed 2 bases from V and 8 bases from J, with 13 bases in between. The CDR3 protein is CASSFDSPGEKLFF. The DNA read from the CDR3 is TGCGCCAGCAGCTTCGACAGCCCCGGGGAAAAA.

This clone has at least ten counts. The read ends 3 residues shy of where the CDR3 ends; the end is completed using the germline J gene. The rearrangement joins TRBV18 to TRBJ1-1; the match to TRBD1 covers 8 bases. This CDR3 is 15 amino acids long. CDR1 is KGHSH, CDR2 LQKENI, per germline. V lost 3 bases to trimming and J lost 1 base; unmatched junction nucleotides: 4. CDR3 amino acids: CASSPGTGSNTEAFF. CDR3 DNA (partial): TGTGCCAGCTCACCCGGGACAGGATCGAACACTGAA.

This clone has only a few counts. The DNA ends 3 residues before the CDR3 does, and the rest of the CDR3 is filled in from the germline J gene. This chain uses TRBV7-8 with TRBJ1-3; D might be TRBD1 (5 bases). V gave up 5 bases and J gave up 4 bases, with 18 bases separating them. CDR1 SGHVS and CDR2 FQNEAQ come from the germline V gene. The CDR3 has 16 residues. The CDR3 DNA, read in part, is TGTGCCAGCAGCACTGAAGCTGCAGGGTTGGGAAACACC. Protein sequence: CASSTEAAGLGNT. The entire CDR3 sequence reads CASSTEAAGLGNTIYF.

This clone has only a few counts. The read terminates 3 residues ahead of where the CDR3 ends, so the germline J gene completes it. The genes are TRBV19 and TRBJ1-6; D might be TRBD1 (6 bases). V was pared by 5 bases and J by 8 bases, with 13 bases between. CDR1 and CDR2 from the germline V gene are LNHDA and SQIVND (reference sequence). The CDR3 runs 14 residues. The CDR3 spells CASSLGQDHSPLHF. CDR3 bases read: TGTGCCAGTAGTCTGGGACAAGATCATTCACCC.

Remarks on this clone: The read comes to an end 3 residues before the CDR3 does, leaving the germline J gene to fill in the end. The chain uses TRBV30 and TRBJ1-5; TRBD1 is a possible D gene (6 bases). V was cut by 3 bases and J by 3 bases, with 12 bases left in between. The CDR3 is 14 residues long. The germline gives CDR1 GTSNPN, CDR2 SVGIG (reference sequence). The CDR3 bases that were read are TGTGCCTGGAGCGAACAGGGCTTCAATCAGCCC. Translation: CAWSEQGFNQP. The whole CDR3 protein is CAWSEQGFNQPQHF.

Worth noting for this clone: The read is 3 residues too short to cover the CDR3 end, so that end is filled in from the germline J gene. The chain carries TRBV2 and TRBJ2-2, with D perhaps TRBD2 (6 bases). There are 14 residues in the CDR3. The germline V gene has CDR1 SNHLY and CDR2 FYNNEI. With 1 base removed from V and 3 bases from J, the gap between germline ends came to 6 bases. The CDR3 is CASSEGDYTGELFF. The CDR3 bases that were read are TGTGCCAGCAGTGAAGGGGACTACACCGGGGAG. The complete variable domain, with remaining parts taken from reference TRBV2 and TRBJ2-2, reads EPEVTQTPSHQVTQMGQEVILRCVPISNHLYFYWYRQILGQKVEFLVSFYNNEISEKSEIFDDQFSVERPDGSNFTLKIRSTKLEDSAMYFCASSEGDYTGELFFGEGSRLTVL.

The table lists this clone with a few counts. The sequenced part of the CDR3 DNA is TGTGCCTGGAGTGTACGGGACAGGGTTACCGGGGAG. Protein: CAWSVRDRVTGE. The CDR3, in full, reads CAWSVRDRVTGELFF. This chain joins TRBV30 and TRBJ2-2; 9 bases fit TRBD1. Read sequence stops 3 residues before the CDR3 end, and the germline J gene provides the missing end. The germline CDR1 and CDR2 sequences are GTSNPN and SVGIG (reference sequence). The CDR3 length is 15 residues. Germline trimming cut 0 bases from V and 5 bases from J; bases unmatched to any gene: 4.

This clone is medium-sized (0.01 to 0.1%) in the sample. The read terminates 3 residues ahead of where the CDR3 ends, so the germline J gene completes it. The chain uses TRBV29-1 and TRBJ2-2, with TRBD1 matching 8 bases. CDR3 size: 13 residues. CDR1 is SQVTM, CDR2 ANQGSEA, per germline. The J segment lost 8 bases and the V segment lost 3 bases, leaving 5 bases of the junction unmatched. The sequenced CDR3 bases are TGCAGCGTTGATCGCACAGGGGGTGGGGAG. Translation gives CSVDRTGGGE. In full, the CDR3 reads CSVDRTGGGELFF.

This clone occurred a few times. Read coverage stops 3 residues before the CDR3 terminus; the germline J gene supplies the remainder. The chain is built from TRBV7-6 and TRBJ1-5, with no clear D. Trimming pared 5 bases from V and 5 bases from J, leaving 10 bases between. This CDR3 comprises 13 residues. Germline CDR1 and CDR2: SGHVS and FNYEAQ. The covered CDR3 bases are TGTGCCAGCAGCCTCAGGACTGATCAGCCC. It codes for CASSLRTDQP. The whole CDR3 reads CASSLRTDQPQHF.

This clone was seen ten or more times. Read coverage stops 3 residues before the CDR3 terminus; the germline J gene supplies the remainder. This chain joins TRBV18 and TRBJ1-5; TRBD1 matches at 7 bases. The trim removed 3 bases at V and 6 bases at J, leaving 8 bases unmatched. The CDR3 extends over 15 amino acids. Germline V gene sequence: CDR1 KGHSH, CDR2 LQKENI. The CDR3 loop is CASSPGGGISQPQHF. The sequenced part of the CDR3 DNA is TGTGCCAGCTCACCGGGAGGGGGCATTAGTCAGCCC.